The next 7 T cell receptor beta chains were all read from a single sample in a study of T cell repertoires in cytomegalovirus infection. TCRdb reanalysed the reads using MiXCR and keeps one entry per CDR3 protein. The sample holds 450,000 to 600,000 distinct CDR3 sequences, under 55% seen once. These receptors' targets are unknown. This specimen consisted of cultured PBMCs, obtained from culture after CMV antigen stimulation. These receptors were taken from a human donor in good health (CMV status not recorded). Some clones in this sample may be carry-over from other donors' samples.

This clonotype occurred a few times. The chain links TRBV12-3 or TRBV12-4 to TRBJ1-1; no clear D. This CDR3 contains 15 residues. V was clipped by 3 bases and J by 0 bases, with 11 bases between them. CDR3 in DNA: TGTGCCAGCAGTTTCCCGGGTAATGTGAACACTGAAGCTTTCTTT. The encoded protein is CASSFPGNVNTEAFF.

The chain joins TRBV7-2 to TRBJ2-7; D assignment may be TRBD1 or TRBD2 (5 bases each). The CDR3 runs to 13 residues. Germline V gene sequence: CDR1 SGHTA, CDR2 FQGNSA. V was pared by 4 bases and J by 7 bases, with 14 bases between. The CDR3 nucleotides are TGTGCCAGCAGCTCGTTCTCTGAGGGGGAGCAGTACTTC. This translates into CASSSFSEGEQYF.

V usage is TRBV11-3 and J usage is TRBJ2-1, with 7 bases aligning to TRBD2. Germline V gene sequence: CDR1 SGHNT, CDR2 YENEEA. The V gene end was trimmed by 5 bases and the J gene end by 4 bases; junction bases not matched to a gene: 11. CDR3 size: 16 residues. The CDR3 is CASSNTRLAAYNEQFF. The CDR3 DNA sequence: TGTGCCAGCAGCAACACGCGGCTAGCGGCTTACAATGAGCAGTTCTTC.

The rearrangement joins TRBV20-1 to TRBJ2-1; 11 nucleotides agree with TRBD1. V dropped 0 bases and J dropped 7; count of bases not matched to a gene: 17. The CDR3 has 19 amino acids. Germline V gene lookup returns CDR1 DFQATT and CDR2 SNEGSKA (reference sequence). CDR3 region: CSARDRGTWRDRGRNEQFF. The DNA of the CDR3 is TGCAGTGCTAGAGATAGGGGGACGTGGAGGGACAGGGGGAGGAATGAGCAGTTCTTC.

Comment on this clonotype: A single base separates this from a much larger clone, so it may be a read error. V usage is TRBV7-4 and J usage is TRBJ1-3; D possibly corresponds to TRBD1 (6 bases). There are 14 residues in the CDR3. CDR1 is SGHVT and CDR2 is SQSDAQ in the germline V gene. V lost 5 bases and J 2 bases, leaving 10 bases between the germline ends. The CDR3 region is CASSPRTAGNTIYF. CDR3 coding DNA: TGTGCCAGCAGCCCCAGGACAGCTGGAAACACCATATATTTT.

This clonotype has only a few counts. The rearrangement links TRBV6-6 to TRBJ2-1; TRBD2 aligns across 8 bases. The germline V gene has CDR1 MNHNY and CDR2 SVGAGI (reference sequence). The CDR3 is 16 amino acids. With V trimmed by 6 bases and J by 0 bases, 7 bases remained unmatched. The chain's CDR3 is CASSYLGTSSYNEQFF. The CDR3 DNA reads TGTGCCAGCAGCTATCTCGGGACTAGCTCCTACAATGAGCAGTTCTTC.

The chain has TRBV27 and TRBJ1-1; tentative D call: TRBD1 (5 bases). CDR3 length: 16 amino acids. Trimming pared 1 base from V and 3 bases from J, leaving 15 bases between. Germline CDR1 and CDR2: MNHEY and SMNVEV (reference sequence). CDR3 nucleotides: TGTGCCAGCAGTTTATTTGGGTTATCGGGGGACACTGAAGCTTTCTTT. It encodes CASSLFGLSGDTEAFF.